The 32 T cell receptor beta chains listed next were all sequenced from one sample in a study of immune evolution from preneoplasia to lung adenocarcinoma. The method was immunoSEQ multiplex PCR; TCRdb's version includes in-frame clones alone and lacks a portion of them. The data show 9,500 to 10,000 clones, roughly 73% seen once. The source material was FFPE lung adenocarcinoma in situ tissue. These receptors were collected from a person older than 75 with lung adenocarcinoma.

The J gene is TRBJ2-5, the V gene TRBV5-1; TRBD2 matches at 11 bases. The CDR3 runs 14 residues. The V and J ends lost 4 bases and 3 bases, in that order; junction bases with no gene match: 2. CDR1 is SGHRS and CDR2 is YFSETQ in the germline V gene. The CDR3 here is CASSQLAGEETQYF. As DNA, the CDR3 is TGCGCCAGCAGCCAACTAGCGGGGGAAGAGACCCAGTACTTC. The full variable domain, completed using reference TRBV5-1 and TRBJ2-5, is KAGVTQTPRYLIKTRGQQVTLSCSPISGHRSVSWYQQTPGQGLQFLFEYFSETQRNKGNFPGRFSGRQFSNSRSEMNVSTLELGDSALYLCASSQLAGEETQYFGPGTRLLVL.

The chain is built from TRBV14 and TRBJ1-4, with unresolved D. V lost 1 base and J lost 2, with 8 bases in between. Per the germline V gene, CDR1 is SGHDN and CDR2 is FVKESK. The length of the CDR3 is 15 residues. The CDR3 DNA reads TGTGCCAGCAGCCAAGTCTATGGGACTAATGAAAAACTGTTTTTT. Amino acids: CASSQVYGTNEKLFF.

The CDR3 region has the DNA TGTGCCAGCAGCTTAGTGGTAGGGAACTCTGGGGCCAACGTCCTGACTTTC. Its protein product is CASSLVVGNSGANVLTF. This chain uses TRBV7-2 with TRBJ2-6; D call uncertain. Per germline, CDR1 SGHTA and CDR2 FQGNSA. Trimming removed 1 base at V and 0 bases at J, with 10 bases between. This CDR3 comprises 17 residues.

The genes are TRBV4-2 and TRBJ2-4, with D unclear. Germline CDR1 is LGHNA and CDR2 is YNFKEQ. The CDR3 contains 10 residues. V was pared by 0 bases and J by 9 bases, with 0 bases between. The CDR3 sequence: CASSQDIQYF. In nucleotides, the CDR3 is TGTGCCAGCAGCCAAGACATTCAGTACTTC.

In DNA, the CDR3 is TGTGCCAGTGAGGACCGGGGCACAGATACGCAGTATTTT. Amino acids: CASEDRGTDTQYF. The genes are TRBV7-2 and TRBJ2-3; no clear D gene. Looked up from germline, CDR1 is SGHTA and CDR2 is FQGNSA. This CDR3 comprises 13 residues. V gave up 9 bases and J gave up 1 base, with 11 bases separating them. The full variable domain, with the rest looked up from reference TRBV7-2 and TRBJ2-3, is GAGVSQSPSNKVTEKGKDVELRCDPISGHTALYWYRQSLGQGLEFLIYFQGNSAPDKSGLPSDRFSAERTGGSVSTLTIQRTQQEDSAVYLCASEDRGTDTQYFGPGTRLTVL.

The rearrangement links TRBV18 to TRBJ1-3; D gene unclear. V was shortened by 1 base and J by 0 bases, with 7 bases between the two germline ends. This CDR3 spans 15 amino acids. Germline V gives CDR1 KGHSH, CDR2 LQKENI. As DNA, the CDR3 is TGTGCCAGCTCACCACTAAGGGACTCTGGAAACACCATATATTTT. Its protein is CASSPLRDSGNTIYF.

This chain joins TRBV30 and TRBJ2-2; D gene unclear. V lost 4 bases, J lost 8 bases, and 14 bases lay in between. The germline V gene has CDR1 GTSNPN and CDR2 SVGIG (reference sequence). CDR3 size: 13 residues. This CDR3 reads CAWNFLNGGELFF. CDR3 sequence (DNA): TGTGCCTGGAATTTCCTTAACGGTGGGGAGCTGTTTTTT. Using reference TRBV30 and TRBJ2-2 for the parts outside the CDR3, the full variable domain is SQTIHQWPATLVQPVGSPLSLECTVEGTSNPNLYWYRQAAGRGLQLLFYSVGIGQISSEVPQNLSASRPQDRQFILSSKKLLLSDSGFYLCAWNFLNGGELFFGEGSRLTVL.

The chain recombines TRBV6-6 with TRBJ2-6; the D is unclear. This CDR3 comprises 16 residues. V shed 7 bases and J shed 1 base, with 14 bases lying between them. Germline CDR1 MNHNY, CDR2 SVGAGI (reference sequence). DNA for the CDR3: TGTGCCAGCAACAAAGGATCGAGTTCTGGGGCCAACGTCCTGACTTTC. It encodes CASNKGSSSGANVLTF.

The V call is TRBV15, the J call TRBJ2-7; maybe TRBD1 (7 bases). Germline CDR1 LNHNV, CDR2 YYDKDF (reference sequence). The CDR3 runs 14 residues. Trimming took 1 base from V and 5 from J, leaving 12 bases between them. In DNA form, the CDR3 reads TGTGCCACCAGCAGAGCACAGGGGAGGAACGAGCAGTACTTC. Amino acids: CATSRAQGRNEQYF.

V usage is TRBV7-2 and J usage is TRBJ2-1; tentatively, D is TRBD2 (5 bases). The CDR3 totals 13 residues. From germline, CDR1 is SGHTA and CDR2 FQGNSA. V shed 7 bases and J shed 12 bases, with 19 bases lying between them. For the CDR3, the DNA is TGTGCCAGCACTGGGGATTCGGGATATGTGCAGTTCTTC. It is translated as CASTGDSGYVQFF.

This chain links TRBV5-6 with TRBJ1-6, with D possibly matching TRBD1 (6 bases). Trimming stripped 4 bases from V and 1 base from J, with 12 bases between. This CDR3 spans 16 amino acids. Germline CDR1 is SGHDT and CDR2 is YYEEEE. The CDR3 spells CASSNRELSYNSPLHF. In DNA form, the CDR3 reads TGTGCCAGCAGCAACAGGGAATTGTCCTATAATTCACCCCTCCACTTT.

The chain recombines TRBV5-4 with TRBJ1-4, with D maybe TRBD1 (6 bases). V dropped 1 base and J dropped 8 bases, with 12 bases sitting between them. CDR1 SGHNT and CDR2 YYREEE come from the germline V gene (reference sequence). This CDR3 spans 14 amino acids. The CDR3 spells CASSLQGRQEKLFF. CDR3 nucleotide sequence: TGTGCCAGCAGCTTGCAGGGGCGTCAGGAAAAACTGTTTTTT.

V is TRBV10-2 and J is TRBJ1-1; the match to TRBD1 covers 7 bases. Per the germline V gene, CDR1 is WSHSY and CDR2 is SAAADI. This CDR3 contains 16 residues. J was trimmed by 3 bases and V by 0 bases; bases with no gene match: 7. The CDR3 coding sequence is TGCGCCAGCAGTGAGTCGAGCACAGGGGCTCACACTGAAGCTTTCTTT. Amino acid sequence: CASSESSTGAHTEAFF.

This sequence joins TRBV7-6 and TRBJ2-2, with no clear D. CDR3 length: 14 amino acids. From germline, CDR1 is SGHVS and CDR2 FNYEAQ. V dropped 4 bases and J dropped 3 bases, with 9 bases sitting between them. CDR3 sequence: CASSSLTDTGELFF. CDR3 bases: TGTGCCAGCAGCTCCCTGACTGACACCGGGGAGCTGTTTTTT.

This chain links TRBV7-3 with TRBJ1-6; tentative D call: TRBD1 (6 bases). The V gene's germline CDR1 is SGHTA and CDR2 FQGTGA. The CDR3 totals 13 residues. The V end lost 4 bases, the J end lost 9 bases, and 10 bases lay between the germline ends. The CDR3 nucleotides read TGTGCCAGCAGCTCCATAGGGGGTTCACCCCTCCACTTT. It translates to CASSSIGGSPLHF.

V usage is TRBV2 and J usage is TRBJ1-4; TRBD1 agrees at 7 bases. The trim removed 3 bases at V and 3 bases at J, leaving 1 base unmatched. This CDR3 is built from 14 residues. Per germline, CDR1 SNHLY and CDR2 FYNNEI. CDR3 sequence (DNA): TGTGCCAGCAGTGACGGGACAGCTAATGAAAAACTGTTTTTT. It is translated as CASSDGTANEKLFF.

The rearrangement links TRBV27 to TRBJ2-7; TRBD1 aligns across 8 bases. Germline V lookup: CDR1 MNHEY, CDR2 SMNVEV (reference sequence). The CDR3 is made up of 15 amino acids. The trim removed 6 bases at V and 5 bases at J, leaving 12 bases unmatched. This chain's CDR3 is CASRDPRQGFDEQYF. CDR3 nucleotides: TGTGCCAGCAGGGACCCGCGACAGGGGTTCGACGAGCAGTACTTC.

This chain uses TRBV2 with TRBJ2-3, with 7 nucleotides matching TRBD1. This CDR3 has 15 residues. V trimming: 5 bases; J trimming: 2 bases; junction bases outside the gene matches: 7. The germline CDR1 and CDR2 sequences are SNHLY and FYNNEI. CDR3 sequence reads: CASSWETGTTDTQYF. CDR3 DNA sequence: TGTGCCAGCAGTTGGGAGACAGGGACCACAGATACGCAGTATTTT.

The gene calls are TRBV4-2 and TRBJ2-1, with 10 nucleotides matching TRBD2. The CDR3 has 19 residues. The trim removed 0 bases at V and 0 bases at J, leaving 8 bases unmatched. The germline CDR1 and CDR2 sequences are LGHNA and YNFKEQ. CDR3 bases: TGTGCCAGCAGCCAAGAGGTTAGCGGGGGGTTCTCCTCCTACAATGAGCAGTTCTTC. It yields the protein CASSQEVSGGFSSYNEQFF.

The chain employs TRBV6-6 and TRBJ1-5; 8 nucleotides agree with TRBD1. J gave up 6 bases and V 6 bases, and 7 bases lay outside the gene matches. The CDR3 is 14 residues long. Germline CDR1 reads MNHNY; CDR2 reads SVGAGI (reference sequence). CDR3 nucleotides: TGTGCCAGCAGCACACAGGGGGGGGGTCAGCCCCAGCATTTT. It yields the protein CASSTQGGGQPQHF.

CDR3 amino acids: CASSHPTLLAGKETQYF. The CDR3 region has the DNA TGCGCCAGCAGCCATCCCACCCTACTAGCGGGGAAAGAGACCCAGTACTTC. V is TRBV4-1 and J is TRBJ2-5, with 10 positions matching TRBD2. The CDR3 is 17 amino acids. V shed 3 bases and J 3 bases; nucleotides not matched to a gene: 10. CDR1 MGHRA and CDR2 YSYEKL come from the germline V gene.

This chain connects TRBV9 to TRBJ1-5; D unclear. Per the germline V gene, CDR1 is SGDLS and CDR2 is YYNGEE. The CDR3 covers 14 residues. Trimming stripped 3 bases from V and 2 bases from J, with 9 bases between. CDR3 DNA: TGTGCCAGCAGCGGAGACGTCGGCAATCAGCCCCAGCATTTT. This gives the protein CASSGDVGNQPQHF.

CDR3 sequence reads: CASSLGGGVGAEAFF. The CDR3, as DNA: TGTGCCAGCAGCTTAGGAGGGGGCGTGGGCGCTGAAGCTTTCTTT. The chain combines TRBV7-4 with TRBJ1-1, with TRBD1 identical over 7 bases. The CDR3 loop spans 15 amino acids. CDR1 is SGHVT, CDR2 SQSDAQ, per germline. After removal of 1 base from V and 6 bases from J, the junction contained 8 bases not matched to a gene.

This chain uses TRBV30 with TRBJ1-1; TRBD1 is a possible D gene (6 bases). CDR3 length: 12 residues. The ends were cut back, 3 bases at V and 6 bases at J, with 11 bases in the middle. Per the germline V gene, CDR1 is GTSNPN and CDR2 is SVGIG (reference sequence). CDR3 region: CAWSKTGAEAFF. As DNA, the CDR3 is TGTGCCTGGAGCAAGACAGGCGCTGAAGCTTTCTTT. The full variable domain, rest sourced from reference TRBV30 and TRBJ1-1, is SQTIHQWPATLVQPVGSPLSLECTVEGTSNPNLYWYRQAAGRGLQLLFYSVGIGQISSEVPQNLSASRPQDRQFILSSKKLLLSDSGFYLCAWSKTGAEAFFGQGTRLTVV.

This clone was seen a few times. The genes are TRBV6-5 and TRBJ1-5; D is perhaps TRBD1 (5 bases). Per the germline V gene, CDR1 is MNHEY and CDR2 is SVGAGI. The length of the CDR3 is 15 residues. V gave up 2 bases and J gave up 6 bases, with 14 bases separating them. The DNA for the CDR3 is TGTGCCAGCAGTTACATCAGGGACGCGAGTCAGCCCCAGCATTTT. Translated: CASSYIRDASQPQHF.

The genes are TRBV27 and TRBJ1-4; D unclear. The ends were cut back, 6 bases at V and 3 bases at J, with 11 bases in the middle. CDR1 MNHEY and CDR2 SMNVEV come from the germline V gene (reference sequence). The CDR3 contains 14 residues. CDR3: CASSLGGANEKLFF. In nucleotides, the CDR3 is TGTGCCAGCAGCCTCGGCGGGGCTAATGAAAAACTGTTTTTT.

The chain carries TRBV5-6 and TRBJ1-5; D unresolved. The CDR3 totals 14 residues. From germline, CDR1 is SGHDT and CDR2 YYEEEE. With 4 bases removed from V and 8 bases from J, the gap between germline ends came to 16 bases. The CDR3 region is CASSAANLREPQHF. The CDR3 bases are TGTGCCAGCAGCGCCGCCAACCTTCGGGAGCCCCAGCATTTT.

The chain is built from TRBV5-1 and TRBJ1-4, with 7 positions matching TRBD1. The CDR3 spans 15 residues. The J segment lost 3 bases and the V segment lost 7 bases, leaving 9 bases of the junction unmatched. Germline CDR1 reads SGHRS; CDR2 reads YFSETQ. The CDR3 nucleotides are TGCGCCAGCCAAATTACAGGGGCCCCTAATGAAAAACTGTTTTTT. It yields the protein CASQITGAPNEKLFF.

The chain employs TRBV4-3 and TRBJ1-4, with D uncertain. This CDR3 is built from 14 residues. Germline assignment: CDR1 LGHNA and CDR2 YSLEER. The V gene lost 0 bases and the J gene lost 4 bases, with 6 bases spanning the gap. Here the CDR3 reads CASSQDSSNEKLFF. The CDR3 region has the DNA TGCGCCAGCAGCCAAGATAGCAGTAATGAAAAACTGTTTTTT.

The rearrangement uses TRBV19 and TRBJ2-1, with TRBD2 identical over 9 bases. V trimming: 4 bases; J trimming: 5 bases; junction bases outside the gene matches: 9. The CDR3 totals 16 residues. Germline V gene sequence: CDR1 LNHDA, CDR2 SQIVND (reference sequence). The CDR3 region has the DNA TGTGCCAGTAGTAGGTCTAGCGGGGTGTCTAACAATGAGCAGTTCTTC. It translates to CASSRSSGVSNNEQFF.

The CDR3 sequence: CASSSPREEGASGTEAFF. The CDR3 DNA reads as TGTGCCAGCAGCTCACCCAGAGAAGAGGGGGCATCTGGCACTGAAGCTTTCTTT. The V call is TRBV7-2, the J call TRBJ1-1; the match to TRBD1 covers 7 bases. The CDR3 loop spans 18 amino acids. Germline lookup yields CDR1 SGHTA and CDR2 FQGNSA. The V segment lost 4 bases and the J segment 4 bases; nucleotides outside the gene matches: 18.

V gene TRBV11-2 combines with J gene TRBJ2-1, with 9 nucleotides matching TRBD1. J lost 6 bases, V lost 5 bases, and 11 bases had no gene match. Germline assignment: CDR1 SGHAT and CDR2 FQNNGV. The CDR3 is made up of 16 amino acids. CDR3 residues: CASSPTRGQGPNEQFF. As DNA, the CDR3 is TGTGCCAGCAGCCCGACTCGAGGACAGGGGCCCAATGAGCAGTTCTTC.